These T cell receptor beta chains were read from a single sample in a study of early T cells in non-severe SARS-CoV-2 infection. From the 5' RACE reads, TCRdb called clonotypes with MiXCR, one entry per CDR3 protein. The table lists about 56,000 distinct CDR3 sequences, approximately 16% of them singletons. This specimen was whole blood, taken at baseline. These receptors were taken from an adult who was a healthcare worker with PCR-confirmed SARS-CoV-2 infection or an uninfected control (not recorded which). CDR3s include the opening cysteine and the closing phenylalanine or tryptophan. Fields, in order: V gene, D gene, J gene, clone size, CDR3 protein, CDR3 DNA. D genes are given only for firm matches. Clone size is shown for a subset of rows, as once, few, many or a class of expanded clone.

>TRBV10-3|-|TRBJ2-3|-
CAISEGGSTDTQYF
TGTGCCATCAGTGAAGGGGGTAGTACAGATACGCAGTATTTT
>TRBV5-1|-|TRBJ2-7|many
CASSLQEAYEQYF
TGCGCCAGCAGCTTACAGGAGGCCTACGAGCAGTACTTC
>TRBV18|TRBD1|TRBJ2-7|few
CASSQPGQGGYEQYF
TGTGCCAGCTCACAACCGGGACAGGGGGGTTACGAGCAGTACTTC
>TRBV20-1|TRBD2|TRBJ2-3|few
CSGAPGTSGRYTDTQYF
TGCAGTGGGGCCCCCGGGACTAGCGGGAGGTACACAGATACGCAGTATTTT
>TRBV6-1|TRBD2|TRBJ2-1|-
CATLQAGGYNEQFF
TGTGCCACCCTGCAAGCGGGAGGTTACAATGAGCAGTTCTTC
>TRBV5-4|TRBD1|TRBJ1-4|few
CASSLKGQGRTNEKLFF
TGTGCCAGCAGCTTGAAGGGACAGGGGCGCACTAATGAAAAACTGTTTTTT
>TRBV11-3|-|TRBJ1-1|few
CASSLGGKNTEAFF
TGTGCCAGCAGCTTAGGAGGGAAGAACACTGAAGCTTTCTTT
>TRBV12-5|-|TRBJ2-7|-
CASGPPSSYEQYF
TGTGCTAGTGGTCCACCTAGCTCCTACGAGCAGTACTTC
>TRBV7-8|TRBD2|TRBJ2-1|-
CASSLFLRLAGDPGDEQFF
TGTGCCAGCAGCCTGTTCCTGAGACTAGCGGGAGACCCTGGGGACGAGCAGTTCTTC
>TRBV7-2|TRBD2|TRBJ2-1|-
CASSLGGGLGINEQFF
TGTGCCAGCAGCTTAGGAGGAGGACTAGGAATCAATGAGCAGTTCTTC
>TRBV7-9|TRBD1|TRBJ2-5|few
CASRQGANQETQYF
TGTGCCAGCAGGCAGGGGGCCAACCAAGAGACCCAGTACTTC
>TRBV30|TRBD2|TRBJ2-3|many
CAWTSGGFTDTQYF
TGTGCCTGGACTAGCGGGGGGTTCACAGATACGCAGTATTTT
>TRBV4-2|-|TRBJ2-1|few
CASTGFYNEQFF
TGTGCCAGTACGGGCTTCTACAATGAGCAGTTCTTC
>TRBV7-2|TRBD1|TRBJ1-2|few
CASSPADTGGLTSGYTF
TGTGCCAGCAGCCCCGCGGATACAGGGGGCCTCACCTCCGGCTACACCTTC
>TRBV18|TRBD2|TRBJ2-1|-
CASSPPDNLLAGIYNEQFF
TGTGCCAGCTCACCACCGGATAACTTGCTAGCGGGGATATACAATGAGCAGTTCTTC